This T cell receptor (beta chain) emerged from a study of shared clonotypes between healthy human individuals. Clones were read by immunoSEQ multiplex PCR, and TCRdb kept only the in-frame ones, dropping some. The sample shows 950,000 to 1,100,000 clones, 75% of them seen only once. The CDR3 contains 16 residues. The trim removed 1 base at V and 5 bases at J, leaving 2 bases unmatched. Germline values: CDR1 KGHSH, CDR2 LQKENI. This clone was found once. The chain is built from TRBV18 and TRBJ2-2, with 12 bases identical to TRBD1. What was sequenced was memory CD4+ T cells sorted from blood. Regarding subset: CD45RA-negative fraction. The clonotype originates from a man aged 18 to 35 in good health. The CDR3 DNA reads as TGTGCCAGCTCACCACTGGGACAGGGGGCGACCGGGGAGCTGTTTTTT. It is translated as CASSPLGQGATGELFF. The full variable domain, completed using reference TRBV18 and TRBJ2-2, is NAGVMQNPRHLVRRRGQEARLRCSPMKGHSHVYWYRQLPEEGLKFMVYLQKENIIDESGMPKERFSAEFPKEGPSILRIQQVVRGDSAAYFCASSPLGQGATGELFFGEGSRLTVL.